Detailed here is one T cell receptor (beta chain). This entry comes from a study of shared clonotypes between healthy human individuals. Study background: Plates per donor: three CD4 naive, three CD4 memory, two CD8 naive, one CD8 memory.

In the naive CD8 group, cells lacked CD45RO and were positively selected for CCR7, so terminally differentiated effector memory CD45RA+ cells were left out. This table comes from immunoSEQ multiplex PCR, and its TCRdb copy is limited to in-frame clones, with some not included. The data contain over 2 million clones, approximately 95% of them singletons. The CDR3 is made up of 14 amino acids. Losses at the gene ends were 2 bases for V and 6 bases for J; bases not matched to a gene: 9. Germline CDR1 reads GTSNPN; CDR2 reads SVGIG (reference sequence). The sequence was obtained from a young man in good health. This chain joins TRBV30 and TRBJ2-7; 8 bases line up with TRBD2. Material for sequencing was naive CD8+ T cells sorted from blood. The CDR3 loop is CAWSSGLAISEQYF. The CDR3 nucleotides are TGTGCCTGGAGTTCAGGACTAGCTATTTCCGAGCAGTACTTC.